The sequence of this T cell receptor beta chain was determined in a study of post-analysis software for immune sequencing data. Study observations and caveats: Among multiple sclerosis patients, normalized Chao1 diversity was significantly below that of controls. When patients were compared with controls, five TRBV segments were more frequent, TRBV5-6, TRBV5-1 and TRBV20-1 among them.

TCR beta cDNA libraries included unique molecular identifiers. One entry per CDR3 protein results from TCRdb running MiXCR on the PCR reads. The top ten clones hold less than 6% of a sample with over 250,000 distinct CDR3 sequences, less than 40% of them seen once. Germline V gives CDR1 SGHAT, CDR2 FQNNGV. Trimming cost V 5 bases and J 4 bases; bases outside gene matches: 6. This CDR3 has 15 residues. There are many counts of this clonotype. Its specificity is unknown. The specimen was blood. The V call is TRBV11-2, the J call TRBJ2-3, with 10 bases lining up with TRBD2. This receptor was taken from a girl between 10 and 17 years old with multiple sclerosis. CDR3 sequence: CASSAGTSDADTQYF. DNA of the CDR3: TGTGCCAGCAGCGCCGGGACTAGCGACGCAGATACGCAGTATTTT.